The 30 T cell receptor beta chains reported below all come from one sample, sequenced in a study of human T cells and chemical hapten exposure. Each CDR3 protein is one row after TCRdb ran MiXCR on the RACE reads. The sample includes approximately 400,000 distinct CDR3 sequences, approximately 5.1% seen only once; the top ten take 2.6%. Time point defined: pre-sensitization, week 0. As to treatment: therapeutic diphenylcyclopropenone sensitization with weekly scalp DPC. This sample comprised whole blood, obtained in connection with sensitization to the hapten diphenylcyclopropenone (DPC). The receptors shown here come from a woman aged 45-65 years with alopecia areata. Some clones in this sample may be carry-over from other donors' samples.

Many counts were recorded for this clonotype. This rearrangement joins TRBV28 to TRBJ2-7, with TRBD1 identical over 9 bases. Germline-derived CDR1 and CDR2 are MDHEN and SYDVKM. V shed 6 bases and J 2 bases; nucleotides not matched to a gene: 8. The CDR3 sequence is 15 residues long. The CDR3 sequence is CASSRQQGAAYEQYF. CDR3 in DNA: TGTGCCAGCAGCCGACAACAGGGGGCGGCCTACGAGCAGTACTTC. Variable domain in full (rest from reference TRBV28 and TRBJ2-7): DVKVTQSSRYLVKRTGEKVFLECVQDMDHENMFWYRQDPGLGLRLIYFSYDVKMKEKGDIPEGYSVSREKKERFSLILESASTNQTSMYLCASSRQQGAAYEQYFGPGTRLTVT.

This clonotype was seen repeatedly, ten times or more. V and J are TRBV29-1 and TRBJ2-3, with D perhaps matching TRBD2 (6 bases). The V and J ends lost 7 bases and 3 bases respectively, with 11 bases between them. The CDR3 has 12 amino acids. CDR1 is SQVTM, CDR2 ANQGSEA, per germline. The CDR3 loop reads CSACLATDTQYF. DNA for the CDR3: TGCAGCGCCTGCCTAGCGACAGATACGCAGTATTTT.

This clonotype was seen at least ten times. V and J are TRBV4-1 and TRBJ1-3; maybe TRBD1 (5 bases). CDR3 length equals 16 residues. The V and J ends lost 1 base and 7 bases respectively, with 17 bases between them. Germline V lookup: CDR1 MGHRA, CDR2 YSYEKL. As DNA, the CDR3 is TGCGCCAGCAGCCAAGTCGGAGGGGACGTTGGGAACACCATATATTTT. It specifies CASSQVGGDVGNTIYF.

This clonotype has a count of ten or more. The missing conserved phenylalanine or tryptophan at the end of this CDR3 makes a read error likely. The chain has TRBV7-8 and TRBJ2-7; TRBD2 might be the D (5 bases). The CDR3 length is 13 residues. Looked up from germline, CDR1 is SGHVS and CDR2 is FQNEAQ. V gave up 1 base and J gave up 3 bases, with 7 bases separating them. In DNA, the CDR3 is TGTGCCAGCAGCTTAGGTCGGGGCTACGAGCAGTACCTC. This gives the protein CASSLGRGYEQYL.

This clonotype was seen a single time. This clone may be a read error of a much larger clone one base away. The CDR3 here is CATSDRVSSQPQHF. CDR3 coding DNA: TGTGCCACCAGTGATAGGGTTAGCAGTCAGCCCCAGCATTTT. The chain joins TRBV24-1 to TRBJ1-5; D is uncertain. This CDR3 is 14 amino acids long. The germline V gene has CDR1 KGHDR and CDR2 SFDVKD.

This clonotype appeared many times. The chain recombines TRBV5-1 with TRBJ1-2, with D unclear. CDR3 length: 13 amino acids. V gave up 4 bases and J gave up 4 bases, with 11 bases separating them. Germline CDR1 and CDR2: SGHRS and YFSETQ. CDR3 region: CASSPDARYGYTF. DNA of the CDR3: TGCGCCAGCAGCCCGGACGCCCGCTATGGCTACACCTTC.

This clonotype was detected many times. The chain carries TRBV10-3 and TRBJ2-4; D not certain. The CDR3 runs to 14 residues. Germline lookup yields CDR1 ENHRY and CDR2 SYGVKD. Trimming stripped 3 bases from V and 1 base from J, with 7 bases between. As DNA, the CDR3 is TGTGCCATCAGTGATGGAATCGCCAAAAACATTCAGTACTTC. Protein sequence: CAISDGIAKNIQYF.

This clonotype was seen many times. The chain recombines TRBV7-9 with TRBJ2-7; D is possibly TRBD1 (6 bases). Per the germline V gene, CDR1 is SEHNR and CDR2 is FQNEAQ (reference sequence). The CDR3 spans 15 residues. Trimming stripped 5 bases from V and 2 bases from J, with 16 bases between. The CDR3 coding sequence is TGTGCCAGCAGCGACCCACTGACAGGAGCCTACGAGCAGTACTTC. Its protein product is CASSDPLTGAYEQYF.

This clonotype has more than one count but fewer than ten. This chain links TRBV10-3 with TRBJ2-7; 11 bases line up with TRBD1. Trimming cost V 7 bases and J 4 bases; bases outside gene matches: 6. Per germline, CDR1 ENHRY and CDR2 SYGVKD. This CDR3 has 14 residues. CDR3 sequence: CAINPGTGGYEQYF. CDR3 DNA sequence: TGTGCCATCAACCCCGGGACAGGGGGGTACGAGCAGTACTTC.

This clonotype was seen at least ten times. The chain couples TRBV7-2 to TRBJ1-5, with D maybe TRBD1 (6 bases). The CDR3 consists of 13 residues. Germline values: CDR1 SGHTA, CDR2 FQGNSA. V was clipped by 6 bases and J by 5 bases, with 11 bases between them. The CDR3 spells CASSPRQDQPQHF. CDR3 nucleotides: TGTGCCAGCAGTCCCCGACAGGATCAGCCCCAGCATTTT.

The rearrangement links TRBV12-3 or TRBV12-4 to TRBJ2-7, with D possibly TRBD1 on 6 matching bases. Between the trimmed V and J ends, which lost 7 bases and 4 bases, there was a span of 17 bases. The CDR3 runs to 14 residues. In nucleotides, the CDR3 is TGTGCCAGCATCCTACAGGGCAGCGGATACGAGCAGTACTTC. Translated, it gives CASILQGSGYEQYF.

This chain uses TRBV20-1 with TRBJ2-3; the match to TRBD2 covers 7 bases. V gave up 6 bases and J gave up 0 bases; unmatched junction bases: 9. Germline CDR1 and CDR2: DFQATT and SNEGSKA (reference sequence). This CDR3 comprises 15 residues. The CDR3 protein is CSASMGGVSTDTQYF. CDR3 in DNA: TGCAGTGCGAGCATGGGGGGGGTTAGCACAGATACGCAGTATTTT.

This clonotype was counted a single time. This may be a read error, as it is one base from a much larger clone. The chain carries TRBV4-2 and TRBJ2-7, with a weak D call TRBD2 (6 bases). V lost 1 base to trimming and J lost 4 bases, with 8 bases between them. The CDR3 consists of 13 residues. The germline CDR1 and CDR2 sequences are LGHNA and YNFKEQ. The CDR3 spells CASSQGLGYEQYF. The CDR3 DNA is TGTGCCAGCAGCCAAGGACTAGGTTACGAGCAGTACTTC.

The chain has TRBV4-1 and TRBJ2-3, with 9 positions matching TRBD1. Germline loops: CDR1 MGHRA, CDR2 YSYEKL. Unmatched junction bases numbered 3, after V lost 2 bases and J lost 6 bases. There are 14 residues in the CDR3. CDR3 in DNA: TGCGCCAGCAGCCAACAACAGGGGGCGGATACGCAGTATTTT. Protein sequence: CASSQQQGADTQYF.

This clonotype has at least ten counts. The V gene is TRBV29-1, the J gene TRBJ2-3, with TRBD1 identical over 11 bases. V lost 3 bases to trimming and J lost 4 bases; unmatched junction nucleotides: 0. This CDR3 contains 13 residues. Germline V CDR1 and CDR2: SQVTM, ANQGSEA. CDR3 sequence (DNA): TGCAGCGTTGAGGGACAGGGGGCAGATACGCAGTATTTT. Translating it yields CSVEGQGADTQYF.

This clonotype has at least ten counts. The chain couples TRBV5-4 to TRBJ2-2; possibly TRBD1 for D (5 bases). The CDR3 spans 13 residues. V gave up 5 bases and J gave up 1 base, with 6 bases separating them. CDR1 and CDR2 from the germline V gene are SGHNT and YYREEE (reference sequence). DNA of the CDR3: TGTGCCAGCAGAAGGGGGAACACCGGGGAGCTGTTTTTT. Translation: CASRRGNTGELFF.

This clonotype was detected many times. The chain uses TRBV11-2 and TRBJ1-6; 7 bases agree with TRBD1. Germline V gives CDR1 SGHAT, CDR2 FQNNGV. J was trimmed by 5 bases and V by 7 bases; bases with no gene match: 8. CDR3 length equals 15 residues. In nucleotides, the CDR3 is TGTGCCAGCAACACCGGGACAGAAGATAATTCACCCCTCCACTTT. The encoded protein is CASNTGTEDNSPLHF.

The table lists this clonotype with many counts. The chain employs TRBV3-1 and TRBJ1-2; D unclear. V was clipped by 0 bases and J by 4 bases, with 6 bases between them. From germline, CDR1 is LGHDT and CDR2 YNNKEL (reference sequence). The CDR3 length is 13 residues. CDR3 sequence (DNA): TGTGCCAGCAGCCAAGATTCTAGCTATGGCTACACCTTC. Translating it yields CASSQDSSYGYTF.

This clonotype was seen repeatedly, ten times or more. This chain uses TRBV6-2 or TRBV6-3 with TRBJ2-1, with D possibly being TRBD2 (5 bases). This CDR3 is 13 amino acids long. Germline V gene lookup returns CDR1 MNHEY and CDR2 SVGEGT. V was clipped by 2 bases and J by 8 bases, with 10 bases between them. CDR3 coding DNA: TGTGCCAGCAGTTACCCGGGGTGGGATGAGCAGTTCTTC. Residues: CASSYPGWDEQFF.

Many counts were recorded for this clonotype. The rearrangement links TRBV9 to TRBJ2-1, with D tentatively TRBD2 (6 bases). The CDR3 consists of 13 residues. Germline values: CDR1 SGDLS, CDR2 YYNGEE. The germline V and J ends were trimmed by 4 bases and 5 bases, with 10 bases remaining between them. This CDR3 is CASSPGLDNEQFF. The CDR3 nucleotides are TGTGCCAGCAGCCCGGGACTTGACAATGAGCAGTTCTTC.

This clonotype occurred many times. The rearrangement links TRBV12-3 or TRBV12-4 to TRBJ1-2; 11 nucleotides line up with TRBD1. The CDR3 is 14 amino acids. The junction had 9 bases not matched to a gene; V was cut back by 6 bases and J by 9 bases. CDR3 residues: CASSPGQGEFSYTF. In DNA, the CDR3 is TGTGCCAGCAGCCCGGGACAGGGGGAATTCAGCTACACCTTC.

The chain combines TRBV7-2 with TRBJ2-6, with D possibly being TRBD1 (6 bases). Trimming stripped 5 bases from V and 0 bases from J, with 20 bases between. The CDR3 totals 19 residues. Germline V gene lookup returns CDR1 SGHTA and CDR2 FQGNSA. The CDR3 spells CASSLPTGTLISGANVLTF. For the CDR3, the DNA is TGTGCCAGCAGCCTACCCACCGGGACACTGATCTCTGGGGCCAACGTCCTGACTTTC.

The CDR3 DNA sequence: TGCGCCAGCAGTGTCCCCGCTAGCCCCGGTGAGACCCAGTACTTC. Encoded protein: CASSVPASPGETQYF. The chain employs TRBV10-2 and TRBJ2-5; possible D gene TRBD2, 5 bases. The V gene lost 4 bases and the J gene lost 5 bases, with 17 bases spanning the gap. From germline, CDR1 is WSHSY and CDR2 SAAADI. This CDR3 has 15 amino acids.

Many counts were recorded for this clonotype. The rearrangement uses TRBV5-5 and TRBJ1-1; 9 nucleotides match TRBD1. V dropped 2 bases and J dropped 4; count of bases not matched to a gene: 12. Looked up from germline, CDR1 is SGHKS and CDR2 is YYEKEE (reference sequence). The CDR3 totals 17 residues. DNA of the CDR3: TGTGCCAGCAGCTTACAGGGGGCCCCCGCGCGGGGCACTGAAGCTTTCTTT. It specifies CASSLQGAPARGTEAFF.

This clonotype occurred many times. V and J are TRBV7-2 and TRBJ1-6; D ambiguous. The CDR3 is made up of 15 amino acids. Trimming took 6 bases from V and 5 from J, leaving 14 bases between them. CDR1 and CDR2 (germline): SGHTA, FQGNSA. The CDR3, as DNA: TGTGCCAGCAGGGAGATAGGAAGGAATAATTCACCCCTCCACTTT. It is translated as CASREIGRNNSPLHF.

A few counts support this clonotype. This sequence joins TRBV20-1 and TRBJ1-1; D uncertain. Looked up from germline, CDR1 is DFQATT and CDR2 is SNEGSKA (reference sequence). Trimming removed 2 bases from V and 2 bases from J, with 9 bases in between. This CDR3 is 13 amino acids long. CDR3 DNA sequence: TGCAGTGCTAGAAGCGGAATTAACACTGAAGCTTTCTTT. Its translation: CSARSGINTEAFF.

Remarks on this clonotype: Because the CDR3 is missing its conserved closing phenylalanine or tryptophan, this is likely a read error. The CDR3 is CASSELPGFQETQYL. The CDR3 nucleotides read TGTGCCAGCAGTGAGCTCCCGGGCTTCCAAGAGACCCAGTACCTC. This sequence joins TRBV25-1 and TRBJ2-5, with unresolved D. Germline lookup yields CDR1 MGHDK and CDR2 SYGVNS. V gave up 3 bases and J gave up 1 base, with 12 bases separating them. This CDR3 comprises 15 residues.

This CDR3 is CASSPRTGNYEQYF. The CDR3 DNA sequence: TGTGCCAGCAGCCCCAGGACCGGCAACTACGAGCAGTACTTC. The chain uses TRBV7-2 and TRBJ2-7, with D unclear. Germline-derived CDR1 and CDR2 are SGHTA and FQGNSA. This CDR3 has 14 amino acids. The V and J ends lost 5 bases and 3 bases respectively, with 14 bases between them.

V gene TRBV20-1 combines with J gene TRBJ2-3; the match to TRBD2 covers 9 bases. The junction had 8 bases not matched to a gene; V was cut back by 4 bases and J by 0 bases. Germline V gene lookup returns CDR1 DFQATT and CDR2 SNEGSKA (reference sequence). The CDR3 is made up of 16 amino acids. CDR3 sequence reads: CSATLAGPPSTDTQYF. DNA of the CDR3: TGCAGTGCTACTCTAGCGGGGCCCCCTAGCACAGATACGCAGTATTTT.

This clonotype was counted only a few times. This sequence joins TRBV20-1 and TRBJ2-7, with 7 bases lining up with TRBD1. Per the germline V gene, CDR1 is DFQATT and CDR2 is SNEGSKA (reference sequence). V dropped 3 bases and J dropped 4; count of bases not matched to a gene: 6. This CDR3 comprises 13 residues. The CDR3 here is CSASGQALYEQYF. CDR3 sequence (DNA): TGCAGTGCTAGCGGACAGGCCCTATACGAGCAGTACTTC.